The subject of this entry is one T cell receptor (beta chain). Its antigen is unidentified. Researchers ran the PCR with 60 Vbeta and 13 Jbeta primers. Profiled with immunoSEQ multiplex PCR; TCRdb holds only in-frame clones, not every one. The sample contains over 100,000 clones, 77% of which appear only once. The data derive from a study of cytomegalovirus exposure and HLA in healthy donors. The ends lost 3 bases at V and 0 bases at J; junction bases unmatched: 2. This CDR3 region has 15 residues. In germline, CDR1 is MRHNA, CDR2 SNTAGT. Study-wide points: Indistinguishability led to the exclusion of some V segments, TRBV6-2 and TRBV6-3 included. According to reports, the classifier identified cytomegalovirus status with high specificity and sensitivity.

This TCR was recovered from a man aged 35-49 years in good health and CMV-seropositive. Sequencing used PBMCs. The chain combines TRBV6-4 with TRBJ1-5, with TRBD1 matching over 7 bases. CDR3 nucleotides: TGTGCCAGCAGTGAACAGGGGAATAGCAATCAGCCCCAGCATTTT. It is translated as CASSEQGNSNQPQHF.